The sequence of this T cell receptor (beta chain) was determined in a study of blood T cell repertoires in COVID-19. Libraries were prepared by immunoSEQ multiplex PCR; TCRdb keeps only in-frame clonotypes and omits some of them. Found here are 250,000 to 350,000 clones, nearly 90% of them singletons; the top ten hold about 4.5%. This CDR3 has 12 residues. V was clipped by 5 bases and J by 11 bases, with 15 bases between them. Germline CDR1 and CDR2: SGHAT and FQNNGV. The rearrangement uses TRBV11-2 and TRBJ1-1; D remains unclear. Sequenced sample: PBMCs or T cells enriched from blood (not recorded which). This sequence originates from a woman between 18 and 29 years old with acute COVID-19. The CDR3 nucleotides are TGTGCCAGCAGCCCCCTCTCGGGAGGGGCTTTCTTT. This codes for CASSPLSGGAFF.